This TCR beta chain came from a study of blood T cells in healthy people across ages. With a J-beta primer mix and a sample-barcoded 5' primer, a second PCR ran roughly 6 to 11 cycles. One entry per CDR3 protein, called by TCRdb with MiXCR from the 5' RACE reads. The data hold 750,000 to 950,000 distinct CDR3 sequences, with around 29% observed a single time. Study results and limitations: In these data, TCR beta diversity tracked strongly with naive T cell percentage. Getting older went along with TCR beta diversity per million T cells dropping roughly linearly. The donors' CMV status was not determined, possibly confounding changes in expanded clonotypes.

Note on this clonotype: Its antigen is not identified.

Unmatched junction bases numbered 7, after V lost 7 bases and J lost 1 base. CDR1 and CDR2 from the germline V gene are SEHNR and FQNEAQ (reference sequence). The CDR3 spans 16 residues. These data were also reused for a study on T cells of mothers and their children. That work states: The analysis detected no persistent microchimeric T cell clones.

The receptor's source is a woman in her thirties or forties in good health. Input material: blood. The rearrangement links TRBV7-9 to TRBJ1-4; 9 nucleotides match TRBD1. CDR3 residues: CASTQRDRVTNEKLFF. In nucleotides, the CDR3 is TGTGCCAGCACCCAACGGGACAGGGTAACTAATGAAAAACTGTTTTTT.